This section outlines one T cell receptor beta chain sequence together with its context. Its antigen is currently unknown. RNA extraction was followed by reverse transcription into cDNA, which acted as the sequencing template. Profiling relied on immunoSEQ multiplex PCR, and the TCRdb table lists in-frame clones only, not all of them. The sample yields 110,000 to 150,000 clones, less than 65% seen once. This sample is drawn from a study of CD8+ T cells in alopecia areata. Findings and caveats of the study: Lesional scalp displayed greater clonality than normal scalp, most notably in alopecia totalis/universalis. Tissue-resident alphabeta T cells belonging to normal skin likewise get sequenced within scalp specimens.

Starting from PBMCs, sorting isolated CD4+ and CD8+ T cells. Germline assignment: CDR1 GTSNPN and CDR2 SVGIG (reference sequence). This CDR3 has 13 amino acids. Trimming removed 2 bases from V and 4 bases from J, with 9 bases in between. Sequencing was done on a sample of CD8+ T cells sorted from blood. The rearrangement links TRBV30 to TRBJ1-5; D call uncertain. The sequence came from a human donor in good health. The CDR3: CAWSIGENQPQHF. CDR3 in DNA: TGTGCCTGGAGTATCGGTGAGAATCAGCCCCAGCATTTT.